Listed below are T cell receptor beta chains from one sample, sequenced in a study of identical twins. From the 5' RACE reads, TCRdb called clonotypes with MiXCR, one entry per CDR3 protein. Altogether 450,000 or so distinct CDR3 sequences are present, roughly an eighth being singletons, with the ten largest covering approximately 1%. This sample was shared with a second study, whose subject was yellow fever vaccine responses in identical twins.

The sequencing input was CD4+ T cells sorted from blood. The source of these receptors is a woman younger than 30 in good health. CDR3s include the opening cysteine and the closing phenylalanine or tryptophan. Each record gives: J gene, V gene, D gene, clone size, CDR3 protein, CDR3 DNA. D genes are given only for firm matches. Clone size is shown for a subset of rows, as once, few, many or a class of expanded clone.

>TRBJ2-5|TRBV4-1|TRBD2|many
CASSQDRAGVETQYF
TGCGCCAGCAGCCAAGACAGAGCGGGAGTGGAGACCCAGTACTTC
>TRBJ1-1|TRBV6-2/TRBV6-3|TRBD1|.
CASSHRGPGNTEAFF
TGTGCCAGCAGCCACAGGGGGCCGGGGAACACTGAAGCTTTCTTT
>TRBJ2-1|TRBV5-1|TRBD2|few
CASSTGLAGGYEQFF
TGCGCCAGCAGCACGGGACTAGCGGGAGGATATGAGCAGTTCTTC
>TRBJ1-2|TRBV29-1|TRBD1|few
CSVEPGQSNYGYTF
TGCAGCGTTGAACCGGGACAGAGTAACTATGGCTACACCTTC
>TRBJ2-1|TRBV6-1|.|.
CASRRGLLRDEQFF
TGTGCCAGCAGACGGGGTTTGTTGAGGGATGAGCAGTTCTTC
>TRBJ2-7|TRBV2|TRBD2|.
CASSEASGHYEQYF
TGTGCCAGCAGTGAGGCTAGCGGACACTACGAGCAGTACTTC
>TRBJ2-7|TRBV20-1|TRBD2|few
CSARTGLARDEQYF
TGCAGTGCTAGGACTGGACTAGCTAGGGACGAGCAGTACTTC
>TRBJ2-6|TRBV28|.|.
CASSLSAAGANVLTF
TGTGCCAGCAGTTTATCTGCAGCTGGGGCCAACGTCCTGACTTTC
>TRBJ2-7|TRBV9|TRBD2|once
CASSVAGAGGYEQYF
TGTGCCAGCAGCGTAGCGGGGGCGGGAGGATACGAGCAGTACTTC
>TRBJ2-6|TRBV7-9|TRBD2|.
CASSWEGSLSGANVLTF
TGTGCCAGCAGCTGGGAGGGTTCCCTCTCTGGGGCCAACGTCCTGACTTTC
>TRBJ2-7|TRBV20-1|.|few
CSARGEGARDEQYF
TGCAGTGCTAGAGGCGAGGGAGCGAGGGACGAGCAGTACTTC
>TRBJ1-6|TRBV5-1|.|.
CASSGGDNPSYNSPLHF
TGCGCCAGCAGCGGGGGGGACAACCCCTCCTATAATTCACCCCTCCACTTT
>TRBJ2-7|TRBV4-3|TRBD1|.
CASSQGQGAGSYEQYF
TGCGCCAGCAGCCAAGGGCAGGGGGCGGGCTCCTACGAGCAGTACTTC
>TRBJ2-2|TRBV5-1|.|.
CASSFEGAGELFF
TGCGCCAGCAGCTTCGAGGGGGCCGGGGAGCTGTTTTTT
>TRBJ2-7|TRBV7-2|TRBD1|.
CASSLGRGRTYEQYF
TGTGCCAGCAGCTTAGGCAGGGGGCGCACCTACGAGCAGTACTTC
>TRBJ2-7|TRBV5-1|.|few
CASSTGTPTYEQYF
TGCGCCAGCAGCACAGGGACACCGACCTACGAGCAGTACTTC
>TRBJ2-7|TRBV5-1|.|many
CASSLGHRTYTYEQYF
TGCGCCAGCAGCTTGGGACACCGGACTTATACCTACGAGCAGTACTTC
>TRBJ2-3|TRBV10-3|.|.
CAISESGGGTDTQYF
TGTGCCATCAGTGAGTCGGGCGGAGGCACAGATACGCAGTATTTT
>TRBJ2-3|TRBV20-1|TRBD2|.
CSARGEETSGTSTDTQYF
TGCAGTGCTAGAGGTGAAGAGACTAGCGGGACTAGCACAGATACGCAGTATTTT
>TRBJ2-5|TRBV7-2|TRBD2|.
CASSFRTSGIGETQYF
TGTGCCAGCAGCTTCCGGACTAGCGGGATTGGCGAGACCCAGTACTTC
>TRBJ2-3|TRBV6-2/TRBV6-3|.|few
CASSYSREPDTQYF
TGTGCCAGCAGTTACTCACGGGAGCCAGATACGCAGTATTTT
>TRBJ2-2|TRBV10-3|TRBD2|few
CAIRGTSGRRNTGELFF
TGTGCCATCAGGGGGACTAGCGGGAGGCGCAACACCGGGGAGCTGTTTTTT
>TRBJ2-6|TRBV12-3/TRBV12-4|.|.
CASRSTGSGANVLTF
TGTGCCAGCAGGAGCACAGGGTCTGGGGCCAACGTCCTGACTTTC
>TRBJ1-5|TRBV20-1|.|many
CSATRANQPQHF
TGCAGTGCTACAAGGGCTAATCAGCCCCAGCATTTT
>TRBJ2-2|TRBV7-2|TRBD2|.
CASILAGPNTGELFF
TGTGCCAGCATCCTAGCGGGCCCAAACACCGGGGAGCTGTTTTTT
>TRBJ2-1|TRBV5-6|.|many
CASSSTGNEQFF
TGTGCCAGCAGTTCTACAGGGAATGAGCAGTTCTTC